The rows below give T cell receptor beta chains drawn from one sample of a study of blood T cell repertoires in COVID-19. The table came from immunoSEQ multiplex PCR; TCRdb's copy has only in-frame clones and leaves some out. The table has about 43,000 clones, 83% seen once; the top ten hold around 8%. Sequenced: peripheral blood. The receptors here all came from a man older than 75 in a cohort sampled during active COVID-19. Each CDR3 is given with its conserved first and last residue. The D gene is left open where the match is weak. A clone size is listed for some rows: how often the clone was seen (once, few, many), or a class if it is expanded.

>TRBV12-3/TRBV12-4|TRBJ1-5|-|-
TGTGCCAGCAGTTTCGGTAGCAATCAGCCCCAGCATTTT
CASSFGSNQPQHF
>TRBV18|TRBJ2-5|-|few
TGTGCCAGCTCACCAGGGAGAGAGACCCAGTACTTC
CASSPGRETQYF
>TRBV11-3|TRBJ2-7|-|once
TGTGCCAGCAGCTCCACGACTGAGTCAGCACAGTACTTC
CASSSTTESAQYF
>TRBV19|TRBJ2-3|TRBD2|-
TGTGCCAGTAGTACTAGACTAGCGGATACGCAGTATTTT
CASSTRLADTQYF
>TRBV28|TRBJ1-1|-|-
TGTGCCAGCAGTCCCGGGACACGTGAAGCTTTCTTT
CASSPGTREAFF
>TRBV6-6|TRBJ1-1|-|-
TGTGCCAGCTGTGCCACTTCCCAAGCTTTCTTT
CASCATSQAFF
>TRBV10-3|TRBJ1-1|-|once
TGTGCCATCACCTCGGGACACCTGAACACTGAAGCTTTCTTT
CAITSGHLNTEAFF
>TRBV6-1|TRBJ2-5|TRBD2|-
TGTGCCGGGAAAGGCGGGAGAGGAGTCAAAGAGACCCAGTACTTC
CAGKGGRGVKETQYF
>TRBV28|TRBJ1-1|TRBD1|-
TGTGCCAGCAGTCCCCAGGGGGCAGGGAACACTGAAGCTTTCTTT
CASSPQGAGNTEAFF
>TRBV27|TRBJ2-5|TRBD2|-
TGTGCCAGCAGTTCACCTTCGCGGACTAGCGGGGGGAAGACCCAGTACTTC
CASSSPSRTSGGKTQYF
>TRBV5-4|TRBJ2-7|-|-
TGTGCCAGCAGCTCGGGGGATAAAAGAGTGTCCTACGAGCAGTACTTC
CASSSGDKRVSYEQYF
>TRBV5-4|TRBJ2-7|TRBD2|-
TGTGCCAGCAGCCCCGGGACTAGCGGGAGGGCCTTCGAGCAGTACTTC
CASSPGTSGRAFEQYF
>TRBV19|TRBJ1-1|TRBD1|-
TGTGCCAGTAGTAGGGACAGGCGCAACACTGAAGCTTTCTTT
CASSRDRRNTEAFF
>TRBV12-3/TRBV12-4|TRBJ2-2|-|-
TGTGCCATCGGCCCCGGGGTGGGGGAGCTGTTTTTT
CAIGPGVGELFF
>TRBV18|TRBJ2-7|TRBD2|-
TGTGCCAGCTCACCACTAGCGGGAGGGGCCCCCTACGAGCAGTACTTC
CASSPLAGGAPYEQYF
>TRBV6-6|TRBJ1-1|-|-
TGTGCCAGCAGTTACCCTATGCGGGAAAACACTGAAGCTTTCTTT
CASSYPMRENTEAFF
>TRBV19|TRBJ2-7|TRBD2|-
TGTGCCAGTAGTATGGGGGGGAGCCCCTACGAGCAGTACTTC
CASSMGGSPYEQYF
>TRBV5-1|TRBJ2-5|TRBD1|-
TGCGCCAGCAGCTTGCGAGTCTCACAGGGGGAGACCCAGTACTTC
CASSLRVSQGETQYF
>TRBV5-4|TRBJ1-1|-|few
TGTGCCAGCAGCTTGGCCGGGAACACTGAAGCTTTCTTT
CASSLAGNTEAFF
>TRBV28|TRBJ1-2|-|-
TGTGCCAGCAAAGAGGGCCCGCCCGATGGCTACACCTTC
CASKEGPPDGYTF
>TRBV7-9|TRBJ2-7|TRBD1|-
TGTGCCAGCAGTGAGACAGGGGTCTCCTACGAGCAGTACTTC
CASSETGVSYEQYF
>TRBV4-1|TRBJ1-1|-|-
TGCGCCAGCAGCCAAGATAGGATTTCGACAGAATACACTGAAGCTTTCTTT
CASSQDRISTEYTEAFF
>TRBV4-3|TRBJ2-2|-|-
TGCGCCAGCAGCCAAGATCTTGGGGGGACGTTAAGCACCGGGGAGCTGTTTTTT
CASSQDLGGTLSTGELFF
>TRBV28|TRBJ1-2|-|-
TGTGCCAGCAGTTTGGGGGGGCGCTTTGTTGGCTACACCTTC
CASSLGGRFVGYTF
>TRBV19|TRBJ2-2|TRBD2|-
TGTGCCAGTAGTATAATTGGCTCTCCTGGCGGGAGCGGGACCGGGGAGCTGTTTTTT
CASSIIGSPGGSGTGELFF
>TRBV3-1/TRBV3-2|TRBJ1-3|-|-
TGTGCCAGCAGCCTGCGGGGGGGGAACACCATATATTTT
CASSLRGGNTIYF